This T cell receptor beta chain was observed in a study of identical twins (dated by TCRdb to between 2015 and 2016). Some background on the complete study: The study deep-sequenced TCR alpha and beta repertoires from monozygotic twins, unrelated adults of various ages and cord blood to test whether fetal clonotypes persist. To rule out contamination, the twin experiments were replicated at different times with different library preparation protocols.

CDR1 and CDR2 (MNHNS, SASEGT) derive from the germline V gene. V is reduced by 10 bases and J by 0 bases, leaving a spacing of 19 bases between them. The CDR3 numbers 15 residues from cysteine through phenylalanine. Here the CDR3 DNA is all that survives: 45 bases in frame from base 1. Library preparation used 5' RACE. Sequencing used an Illumina HiSeq 2000. Template switching added a universal primer binding site, and the final cDNA carried a unique molecular identifier that allowed TCR cDNA molecules to be counted accurately. Specific primers in the conserved constant-segment region were used to synthesize first-strand cDNA for the TCR alpha and beta chains. To control for contamination, each cDNA library was double barcoded with a SMART-Mk sample barcode plus Illumina barcodes. Two successive PCR steps introduced TruSeq adapter sequences along with Illumina sample barcodes. Sequencing of the TCR alpha and beta cDNA libraries was done on the Illumina HiSeq platform using custom primers. The authors' pipeline ran thus. MiGEC processed the raw reads to extract unique molecular identifiers, while MiXCR was used to determine the CDR3 positions. For each individual, recombination models were inferred using an EM algorithm with the repgenHMM and IGoR tools. Shared clonotypes were analyzed with the tcR package in R, and sharing was normalized by the product of cloneset sizes. To study raw recombination without the effects of thymic and clonal selection, out-of-frame nonproductive sequences were analyzed. TCRdb reprocessing: public reads trimmed at Q25 with fastp, clones called with MiXCR, in-frame beta chains kept. One record per CDR3 amino acid sequence lists the most common genes and DNA. In this record, the V and J calls reflect TCRdb's handling and not the investigators' own analysis. In this sample the table shows around 570,000 distinct CDR3 sequences, 9.6% of which occur a single time. The ten largest clones capture roughly 3% of the sample.

Every donor was a healthy Caucasian. Three pairs of female monozygotic twins, all aged roughly 18 to 29 years, were included in the twin cohort. Peripheral blood mononuclear cells were the source from which RNA for the TCR libraries was isolated. Note on this clonotype: Its target antigen remains unknown. Base-call qualities are not available, and no considerably larger clone is one nucleotide away.

The study at large found these results: In beta out-of-frame sequences, excess twin sharing was weaker, because having fewer shared sequences lowered the signal-to-noise ratio. Fewer insertions were carried by abundant cord blood beta clonotypes, a similar but weaker trend appeared in young adult naive repertoires, and no such trend appeared in memory repertoires. In monozygotic twins, out-of-frame TCR alpha sharing was systematically underestimated by recombination models, although the models agreed with sharing between unrelated individuals. Because the same donors could not be followed over many years, the conclusions relied on cross-sectional statistical analysis. Compared with coincidental sharing between unrelated individuals, out-of-frame TCR alpha sequences shared between twins showed an excess of sequences with low generation probability. Invariant T cells such as MAIT and iNKT could partly confound zero-insertion analyses, though diverse VJ usage argued against this for most clonotypes.

The same sample was also used in a study of yellow fever vaccine responses in identical twins. The second paper states: According to the authors, in identical twins the way T cells responded to vaccination appeared partly convergent and partly personalized. In identical twins, the study followed T cell clones that responded to the vaccine with precision.

The TCR originated in a woman between 18 and 29 years old in good health. Material: PBMCs. The sequence is built from TRBV6-1 and TRBJ2-7; perhaps TRBD2 is the D gene, with 6 bases matching. Read as DNA, the sequence is TGTGCCATCGCCTTAGCGGAGGGGAGCTCCTACGAGCAGTACTTC. The resulting protein is CAIALAEGSSYEQYF.